Each of the 31 T cell receptor beta chains below was sequenced from the same sample in a study of PD-1 blockade in classical Hodgkin lymphoma. Brentuximab vedotin exposure varied among the patients, all of whom had relapsed after autologous stem cell transplantation. Assay: immunoSEQ multiplex PCR; the TCRdb copy retains only in-frame clones and omits some. Of 35,000 to 45,000 clones in the sample, about 87% were seen once. The material sequenced was peripheral blood mononuclear cells (PBMCs), taken at baseline. These TCRs come from a human donor with classical Hodgkin lymphoma.

The genes are TRBV5-6 and TRBJ2-1, with 13 positions matching TRBD2. V shed 2 bases, J shed 1 base, and the junction held 3 bases outside the gene matches. Germline V gene sequence: CDR1 SGHDT, CDR2 YYEEEE. The CDR3 consists of 17 residues. The CDR3 loop reads CASSLGLAGVSYNEQFF. The CDR3 DNA reads TGTGCCAGCAGCTTAGGACTAGCGGGGGTGTCCTACAATGAGCAGTTCTTC.

The CDR3 DNA reads TGTGCCAGTAGTATGGGACAAAATAGCAATCAGCCCCAGCATTTT. Translation gives CASSMGQNSNQPQHF. The V gene is TRBV19, the J gene TRBJ1-5; a weak D match, TRBD1 (6 bases). The CDR3 runs 15 residues. Trimming left V 3 bases short and J 0 bases short, with 9 bases between. Per germline, CDR1 LNHDA and CDR2 SQIVND (reference sequence).

This chain links TRBV6-6 with TRBJ1-1, with D tentatively TRBD1 (6 bases). In germline, CDR1 is MNHNY, CDR2 SVGAGI (reference sequence). The CDR3 contains 14 residues. V was shortened by 2 bases and J by 4 bases, with 11 bases between the two germline ends. CDR3 amino acids: CASSYPLGGTEAFF. DNA of the CDR3: TGTGCCAGCAGTTACCCCCTAGGGGGCACTGAAGCTTTCTTT.

This chain links TRBV6-5 with TRBJ2-2; no clear D gene. Germline V gene data show CDR1 as MNHEY and CDR2 as SVGAGI. This CDR3 spans 13 amino acids. Trimming took 5 bases from V and 6 from J, leaving 10 bases between them. CDR3 DNA: TGTGCCAGCAGTCCAACATGGCCCGGGGAGCTGTTTTTT. Residues: CASSPTWPGELFF.

The rearrangement uses TRBV28 and TRBJ2-4, with D unclear. V lost 4 bases and J lost 7, with 14 bases in between. Per the germline V gene, CDR1 is MDHEN and CDR2 is SYDVKM. This CDR3 comprises 14 residues. CDR3 region: CASSSVRLGNIQYF. The CDR3 DNA reads as TGTGCCAGCAGTTCGGTGCGCCTAGGGAACATTCAGTACTTC.

This clone was counted between two and nine times. The V call is TRBV9, the J call TRBJ1-3; 7 bases fit TRBD1. The CDR3 is 17 amino acids. Germline V CDR1 and CDR2: SGDLS, YYNGEE. J gave up 0 bases and V 4 bases, and 10 bases lay outside the gene matches. CDR3 nucleotide sequence: TGTGCCAGCAGCAACCGAGGGGGCGTCAACTCTGGAAACACCATATATTTT. Residues: CASSNRGGVNSGNTIYF. Variable domain in full (rest from reference TRBV9 and TRBJ1-3): DSGVTQTPKHLITATGQRVTLRCSPRSGDLSVYWYQQSLDQGLQFLIQYYNGEERAKGNILERFSAQQFPDLHSELNLSSLELGDSALYFCASSNRGGVNSGNTIYFGEGSWLTVV.

The rearrangement links TRBV27 to TRBJ2-7; D may match TRBD1 or TRBD2 (5 bases each). In germline, CDR1 is MNHEY, CDR2 SMNVEV (reference sequence). This CDR3 comprises 17 residues. The V end lost 6 bases, the J end lost 0 bases, and 21 bases lay between the germline ends. The CDR3 is CASRRRQGPILSYEQYF. In nucleotides, the CDR3 is TGTGCCAGCAGGAGGAGGCAGGGCCCCATCCTCTCCTACGAGCAGTACTTC.

The chain combines TRBV27 with TRBJ1-2; 8 positions match TRBD1. V trimming: 6 bases; J trimming: 2 bases; junction bases outside the gene matches: 8. This CDR3 has 15 amino acids. The germline gives CDR1 MNHEY, CDR2 SMNVEV (reference sequence). CDR3 DNA: TGTGCCAGCAGACCCGGGGACAGGCCCAACTATGGCTACACCTTC. It yields the protein CASRPGDRPNYGYTF.

The rearrangement uses TRBV19 and TRBJ1-5; no clear D. Looked up from germline, CDR1 is LNHDA and CDR2 is SQIVND (reference sequence). V was trimmed by 6 bases and J by 0 bases, leaving 12 bases between them. This CDR3 is built from 15 residues. Written as DNA, the CDR3 is TGTGCCAGTAGGTTACGATACTATAGCAATCAGCCCCAGCATTTT. Translating it yields CASRLRYYSNQPQHF.

This rearrangement joins TRBV19 to TRBJ2-2, with 14 bases fitting TRBD2. The CDR3 runs to 17 residues. V gave up 3 bases and J gave up 7 bases; unmatched junction bases: 7. The germline gives CDR1 LNHDA, CDR2 SQIVND (reference sequence). The CDR3, as DNA: TGTGCCAGTAGTATCTTCGGACTAGCGGGAGGTGGCGGGGAGCTGTTTTTT. Its protein product is CASSIFGLAGGGGELFF.

With regard to this clone: A junction end diverges from the germline sequence, so it may reflect a read error. The V gene is TRBV28, the J gene TRBJ2-3, with 11 bases identical to TRBD2. The CDR3 is made up of 14 amino acids. Germline CDR1 MDHEN, CDR2 SYDVKM. CDR3 nucleotides: TGTGCCAGCACCCAGGCATTAGCGGGAGGGCACCATCGGTTT. Translated, it gives CASTQALAGGHHRF.

CDR3 protein: CASSLLGSHTEAFF. The CDR3 nucleotides are TGTGCCAGCAGCTTACTGGGGTCTCACACTGAAGCTTTCTTT. V usage is TRBV7-3 and J usage is TRBJ1-1; no clear D gene. V lost 2 bases and J 3 bases, leaving 10 bases between the germline ends. Germline V gives CDR1 SGHTA, CDR2 FQGTGA. The CDR3 runs 14 residues. Drawing the rest from reference TRBV7-3 and TRBJ1-1, the complete variable domain is GAGVSQTPSNKVTEKGKYVELRCDPISGHTALYWYRQSLGQGPEFLIYFQGTGAADDSGLPNDRFFAVRPEGSVSTLKIQRTERGDSAVYLCASSLLGSHTEAFFGQGTRLTVV.

The chain recombines TRBV2 with TRBJ2-3; a weak D match, TRBD2 (5 bases). Germline CDR1 SNHLY, CDR2 FYNNEI. CDR3 length equals 16 residues. V was pared by 6 bases and J by 1 base, with 17 bases between. CDR3 protein: CASRLSGLARTDTQYF. The CDR3 DNA is TGTGCCAGCAGGCTCAGCGGTCTAGCACGCACAGATACGCAGTATTTT.

V gene TRBV15 combines with J gene TRBJ1-1; D is undetermined. The V end lost 1 base, the J end lost 4 bases, and 10 bases lay between the germline ends. The germline V gene has CDR1 LNHNV and CDR2 YYDKDF (reference sequence). The CDR3 runs to 14 residues. CDR3 sequence reads: CATSRVSGRTEAFF. CDR3 bases: TGTGCCACCAGCAGAGTTTCTGGACGCACTGAAGCTTTCTTT.

The chain combines TRBV10-3 with TRBJ2-1, with 10 bases fitting TRBD2. The CDR3 consists of 13 residues. With V trimmed by 10 bases and J by 10 bases, 10 bases remained unmatched. From germline, CDR1 is ENHRY and CDR2 SYGVKD. Here the CDR3 DNA reads TGTGCCACGCTTACTAGCGGGGATTCCGAGCAGTTCTTC. Its translation is CATLTSGDSEQFF.

The V gene is TRBV19, the J gene TRBJ2-1; 13 bases map to TRBD2. The CDR3 extends over 16 amino acids. V gave up 3 bases and J gave up 8 bases; unmatched junction bases: 7. The V gene's germline CDR1 is LNHDA and CDR2 SQIVND (reference sequence). The chain's CDR3 is CASSIELAGGPDEQFF. The CDR3 nucleotides read TGTGCCAGTAGTATCGAACTAGCGGGAGGGCCCGATGAGCAGTTCTTC.

J is TRBJ2-3 and V is TRBV2, with TRBD1 matching 8 bases. Trimming removed 8 bases from V and 2 bases from J; junction bases left unmatched: 6. This CDR3 is 14 amino acids long. Germline V gene sequence: CDR1 SNHLY, CDR2 FYNNEI. The CDR3 DNA reads TGTGCCAGCTCCGACAGGGGCCCCACAGATACGCAGTATTTT. Residues: CASSDRGPTDTQYF. Full variable domain (missing parts from reference TRBV2 and TRBJ2-3): EPEVTQTPSHQVTQMGQEVILRCVPISNHLYFYWYRQILGQKVEFLVSFYNNEISEKSEIFDDQFSVERPDGSNFTLKIRSTKLEDSAMYFCASSDRGPTDTQYFGPGTRLTVL.

CDR3 residues: CASSESPQETQYF. The CDR3 DNA reads as TGTGCCAGCAGTGAGAGCCCTCAAGAGACCCAGTACTTC. The chain carries TRBV25-1 and TRBJ2-5; no reliable D call. Per germline, CDR1 MGHDK and CDR2 SYGVNS. The CDR3 sequence is 13 residues long. V lost 3 bases to trimming and J lost 2 bases, with 7 bases between them.

The chain couples TRBV7-6 to TRBJ1-2; D uncertain. V shed 5 bases and J shed 4 bases, with 11 bases lying between them. Germline lookup yields CDR1 SGHVS and CDR2 FNYEAQ. This CDR3 comprises 13 residues. DNA for the CDR3: TGTGCCAGCAGCCCCGGGGTCTCCTATGGCTACACCTTC. It yields the protein CASSPGVSYGYTF.

The chain carries TRBV13 and TRBJ1-2; D might be TRBD1 (6 bases). This CDR3 contains 13 residues. The V gene's germline CDR1 is PRHDT and CDR2 FYEKMQ (reference sequence). The V gene lost 2 bases and the J gene lost 2 bases, with 6 bases spanning the gap. The CDR3 coding sequence is TGTGCCAGCAGCTTAAGGGGGAACTATGGCTACACCTTC. This gives the protein CASSLRGNYGYTF.

The rearrangement links TRBV27 to TRBJ2-7; 9 bases are shared with TRBD1. Germline assignment: CDR1 MNHEY and CDR2 SMNVEV (reference sequence). The V gene end was trimmed by 6 bases and the J gene end by 4 bases; junction bases not matched to a gene: 4. This CDR3 is 13 amino acids long. The CDR3 coding sequence is TGTGCCAGCAGGAGGGACAGGGAATACGAGCAGTACTTC. It is translated as CASRRDREYEQYF.

The rearrangement uses TRBV18 and TRBJ1-3; TRBD1 matches at 9 bases. V lost 3 bases to trimming and J lost 0 bases; unmatched junction nucleotides: 3. Germline V lookup: CDR1 KGHSH, CDR2 LQKENI. The CDR3 runs to 16 residues. The CDR3 DNA reads as TGTGCCAGCTCACCGGGGACAGGGCTCTCTGGAAACACCATATATTTT. Protein sequence: CASSPGTGLSGNTIYF.

The rearrangement links TRBV19 to TRBJ1-5; possibly TRBD1 for D (5 bases). Between the trimmed V and J ends, which lost 1 base and 3 bases, there was a span of 13 bases. The CDR3 consists of 16 residues. From germline, CDR1 is LNHDA and CDR2 SQIVND (reference sequence). The CDR3 protein is CASSIGGTGLNQPQHF. The CDR3 DNA follows: TGTGCCAGTAGTATAGGTGGGACGGGTCTCAATCAGCCCCAGCATTTT.

The rearrangement joins TRBV28 to TRBJ2-7; D gene ambiguous. Germline loops: CDR1 MDHEN, CDR2 SYDVKM. CDR3 size: 17 residues. V was clipped by 5 bases and J by 0 bases, with 20 bases between them. CDR3 residues: CASSLRLARRYSYEQYF. DNA of the CDR3: TGTGCCAGCAGTCTTCGTCTCGCGCGTCGTTACTCCTACGAGCAGTACTTC.

This chain's CDR3 is CASSSLAGSSYEQYF. The DNA for the CDR3 is TGTGCCAGCAGCTCACTAGCGGGTAGCTCCTACGAGCAGTACTTC. This sequence joins TRBV6-5 and TRBJ2-7, with 9 bases aligning to TRBD2. With 6 bases clipped from V and 0 bases from J, the junction kept 6 bases outside the gene matches. CDR1 and CDR2 from the germline V gene are MNHEY and SVGAGI. The CDR3 sequence is 15 residues long.

J is TRBJ2-2 and V is TRBV6-6; D is uncertain. The V gene's germline CDR1 is MNHNY and CDR2 SVGAGI (reference sequence). This CDR3 contains 13 residues. The V gene lost 0 bases and the J gene lost 5 bases, with 4 bases spanning the gap. Here the CDR3 reads CASSYSETGELFF. DNA for the CDR3: TGTGCCAGCAGTTACTCAGAAACCGGGGAGCTGTTTTTT.

This clone was counted only a few times. The chain recombines TRBV6-5 with TRBJ2-3; D gene uncertain. The V gene's germline CDR1 is MNHEY and CDR2 SVGAGI. This CDR3 has 14 residues. The germline V and J ends were trimmed by 0 bases and 6 bases, with 10 bases remaining between them. CDR3 amino acids: CASSYSDRPDTQYF. In DNA form, the CDR3 reads TGTGCCAGCAGTTACTCGGACCGTCCGGATACGCAGTATTTT.

J is TRBJ1-2 and V is TRBV5-1; D might be TRBD1 (5 bases). V gave up 0 bases and J gave up 4 bases, with 10 bases separating them. CDR1 and CDR2 (germline): SGHRS, YFSETQ. The CDR3 has 14 residues. The CDR3 region is CASSLAGGIYGYTF. The CDR3, as DNA: TGCGCCAGCAGCTTGGCGGGGGGAATCTATGGCTACACCTTC.

The CDR3 loop reads CASSGQSYNEQFF. The CDR3 DNA is TGTGCCAGTAGTGGACAGTCCTACAATGAGCAGTTCTTC. The V gene is TRBV7-2, the J gene TRBJ2-1; a possible D gene is TRBD1 (6 bases). Germline V gives CDR1 SGHTA, CDR2 FQGNSA. V was clipped by 9 bases and J by 1 base, with 10 bases between them. The CDR3 consists of 13 residues.

The J gene is TRBJ2-1, the V gene TRBV7-9, with D possibly called TRBD1 or TRBD2 (5 bases each). The germline V and J ends were trimmed by 3 bases and 6 bases, with 15 bases remaining between them. Germline loops: CDR1 SEHNR, CDR2 FQNEAQ (reference sequence). The CDR3 extends over 15 amino acids. CDR3 in DNA: TGTGCCAGCAGCTTCACCGGGACCTCTCTCAATGAGCAGTTCTTC. Translated: CASSFTGTSLNEQFF.

The V and J genes are TRBV11-2 and TRBJ2-7; either TRBD1 or TRBD2 may fit D (6 bases each). Trimming cost V 1 base and J 4 bases, with 14 bases left between them. The CDR3 has 15 amino acids. Germline CDR1 and CDR2: SGHAT and FQNNGV. CDR3 bases: TGTGCCAGCAGCTTAGCGGGGGCACGGGATTACGAGCAGTACTTC. It specifies CASSLAGARDYEQYF.